The T cell receptor (beta chain) described here comes from a study of blood T cell repertoires in COVID-19. CDR1 and CDR2 (germline): SGHTA, FQGNSA. This CDR3 contains 14 residues. V was clipped by 2 bases and J by 0 bases, with 7 bases between them. Clones were sequenced by immunoSEQ multiplex PCR, and TCRdb holds only the in-frame ones, with some missing. The sample has about 300,000 clones, just under 90% seen once. The source of this sequence is a woman younger than 45 with COVID-19, enrolled during active disease. V gene TRBV7-2 combines with J gene TRBJ1-1; D is undetermined. The sample comprised peripheral blood. The CDR3 loop reads CASSLRQVNTEAFF. CDR3 coding DNA: TGTGCCAGCAGCTTAAGGCAGGTGAACACTGAAGCTTTCTTT.